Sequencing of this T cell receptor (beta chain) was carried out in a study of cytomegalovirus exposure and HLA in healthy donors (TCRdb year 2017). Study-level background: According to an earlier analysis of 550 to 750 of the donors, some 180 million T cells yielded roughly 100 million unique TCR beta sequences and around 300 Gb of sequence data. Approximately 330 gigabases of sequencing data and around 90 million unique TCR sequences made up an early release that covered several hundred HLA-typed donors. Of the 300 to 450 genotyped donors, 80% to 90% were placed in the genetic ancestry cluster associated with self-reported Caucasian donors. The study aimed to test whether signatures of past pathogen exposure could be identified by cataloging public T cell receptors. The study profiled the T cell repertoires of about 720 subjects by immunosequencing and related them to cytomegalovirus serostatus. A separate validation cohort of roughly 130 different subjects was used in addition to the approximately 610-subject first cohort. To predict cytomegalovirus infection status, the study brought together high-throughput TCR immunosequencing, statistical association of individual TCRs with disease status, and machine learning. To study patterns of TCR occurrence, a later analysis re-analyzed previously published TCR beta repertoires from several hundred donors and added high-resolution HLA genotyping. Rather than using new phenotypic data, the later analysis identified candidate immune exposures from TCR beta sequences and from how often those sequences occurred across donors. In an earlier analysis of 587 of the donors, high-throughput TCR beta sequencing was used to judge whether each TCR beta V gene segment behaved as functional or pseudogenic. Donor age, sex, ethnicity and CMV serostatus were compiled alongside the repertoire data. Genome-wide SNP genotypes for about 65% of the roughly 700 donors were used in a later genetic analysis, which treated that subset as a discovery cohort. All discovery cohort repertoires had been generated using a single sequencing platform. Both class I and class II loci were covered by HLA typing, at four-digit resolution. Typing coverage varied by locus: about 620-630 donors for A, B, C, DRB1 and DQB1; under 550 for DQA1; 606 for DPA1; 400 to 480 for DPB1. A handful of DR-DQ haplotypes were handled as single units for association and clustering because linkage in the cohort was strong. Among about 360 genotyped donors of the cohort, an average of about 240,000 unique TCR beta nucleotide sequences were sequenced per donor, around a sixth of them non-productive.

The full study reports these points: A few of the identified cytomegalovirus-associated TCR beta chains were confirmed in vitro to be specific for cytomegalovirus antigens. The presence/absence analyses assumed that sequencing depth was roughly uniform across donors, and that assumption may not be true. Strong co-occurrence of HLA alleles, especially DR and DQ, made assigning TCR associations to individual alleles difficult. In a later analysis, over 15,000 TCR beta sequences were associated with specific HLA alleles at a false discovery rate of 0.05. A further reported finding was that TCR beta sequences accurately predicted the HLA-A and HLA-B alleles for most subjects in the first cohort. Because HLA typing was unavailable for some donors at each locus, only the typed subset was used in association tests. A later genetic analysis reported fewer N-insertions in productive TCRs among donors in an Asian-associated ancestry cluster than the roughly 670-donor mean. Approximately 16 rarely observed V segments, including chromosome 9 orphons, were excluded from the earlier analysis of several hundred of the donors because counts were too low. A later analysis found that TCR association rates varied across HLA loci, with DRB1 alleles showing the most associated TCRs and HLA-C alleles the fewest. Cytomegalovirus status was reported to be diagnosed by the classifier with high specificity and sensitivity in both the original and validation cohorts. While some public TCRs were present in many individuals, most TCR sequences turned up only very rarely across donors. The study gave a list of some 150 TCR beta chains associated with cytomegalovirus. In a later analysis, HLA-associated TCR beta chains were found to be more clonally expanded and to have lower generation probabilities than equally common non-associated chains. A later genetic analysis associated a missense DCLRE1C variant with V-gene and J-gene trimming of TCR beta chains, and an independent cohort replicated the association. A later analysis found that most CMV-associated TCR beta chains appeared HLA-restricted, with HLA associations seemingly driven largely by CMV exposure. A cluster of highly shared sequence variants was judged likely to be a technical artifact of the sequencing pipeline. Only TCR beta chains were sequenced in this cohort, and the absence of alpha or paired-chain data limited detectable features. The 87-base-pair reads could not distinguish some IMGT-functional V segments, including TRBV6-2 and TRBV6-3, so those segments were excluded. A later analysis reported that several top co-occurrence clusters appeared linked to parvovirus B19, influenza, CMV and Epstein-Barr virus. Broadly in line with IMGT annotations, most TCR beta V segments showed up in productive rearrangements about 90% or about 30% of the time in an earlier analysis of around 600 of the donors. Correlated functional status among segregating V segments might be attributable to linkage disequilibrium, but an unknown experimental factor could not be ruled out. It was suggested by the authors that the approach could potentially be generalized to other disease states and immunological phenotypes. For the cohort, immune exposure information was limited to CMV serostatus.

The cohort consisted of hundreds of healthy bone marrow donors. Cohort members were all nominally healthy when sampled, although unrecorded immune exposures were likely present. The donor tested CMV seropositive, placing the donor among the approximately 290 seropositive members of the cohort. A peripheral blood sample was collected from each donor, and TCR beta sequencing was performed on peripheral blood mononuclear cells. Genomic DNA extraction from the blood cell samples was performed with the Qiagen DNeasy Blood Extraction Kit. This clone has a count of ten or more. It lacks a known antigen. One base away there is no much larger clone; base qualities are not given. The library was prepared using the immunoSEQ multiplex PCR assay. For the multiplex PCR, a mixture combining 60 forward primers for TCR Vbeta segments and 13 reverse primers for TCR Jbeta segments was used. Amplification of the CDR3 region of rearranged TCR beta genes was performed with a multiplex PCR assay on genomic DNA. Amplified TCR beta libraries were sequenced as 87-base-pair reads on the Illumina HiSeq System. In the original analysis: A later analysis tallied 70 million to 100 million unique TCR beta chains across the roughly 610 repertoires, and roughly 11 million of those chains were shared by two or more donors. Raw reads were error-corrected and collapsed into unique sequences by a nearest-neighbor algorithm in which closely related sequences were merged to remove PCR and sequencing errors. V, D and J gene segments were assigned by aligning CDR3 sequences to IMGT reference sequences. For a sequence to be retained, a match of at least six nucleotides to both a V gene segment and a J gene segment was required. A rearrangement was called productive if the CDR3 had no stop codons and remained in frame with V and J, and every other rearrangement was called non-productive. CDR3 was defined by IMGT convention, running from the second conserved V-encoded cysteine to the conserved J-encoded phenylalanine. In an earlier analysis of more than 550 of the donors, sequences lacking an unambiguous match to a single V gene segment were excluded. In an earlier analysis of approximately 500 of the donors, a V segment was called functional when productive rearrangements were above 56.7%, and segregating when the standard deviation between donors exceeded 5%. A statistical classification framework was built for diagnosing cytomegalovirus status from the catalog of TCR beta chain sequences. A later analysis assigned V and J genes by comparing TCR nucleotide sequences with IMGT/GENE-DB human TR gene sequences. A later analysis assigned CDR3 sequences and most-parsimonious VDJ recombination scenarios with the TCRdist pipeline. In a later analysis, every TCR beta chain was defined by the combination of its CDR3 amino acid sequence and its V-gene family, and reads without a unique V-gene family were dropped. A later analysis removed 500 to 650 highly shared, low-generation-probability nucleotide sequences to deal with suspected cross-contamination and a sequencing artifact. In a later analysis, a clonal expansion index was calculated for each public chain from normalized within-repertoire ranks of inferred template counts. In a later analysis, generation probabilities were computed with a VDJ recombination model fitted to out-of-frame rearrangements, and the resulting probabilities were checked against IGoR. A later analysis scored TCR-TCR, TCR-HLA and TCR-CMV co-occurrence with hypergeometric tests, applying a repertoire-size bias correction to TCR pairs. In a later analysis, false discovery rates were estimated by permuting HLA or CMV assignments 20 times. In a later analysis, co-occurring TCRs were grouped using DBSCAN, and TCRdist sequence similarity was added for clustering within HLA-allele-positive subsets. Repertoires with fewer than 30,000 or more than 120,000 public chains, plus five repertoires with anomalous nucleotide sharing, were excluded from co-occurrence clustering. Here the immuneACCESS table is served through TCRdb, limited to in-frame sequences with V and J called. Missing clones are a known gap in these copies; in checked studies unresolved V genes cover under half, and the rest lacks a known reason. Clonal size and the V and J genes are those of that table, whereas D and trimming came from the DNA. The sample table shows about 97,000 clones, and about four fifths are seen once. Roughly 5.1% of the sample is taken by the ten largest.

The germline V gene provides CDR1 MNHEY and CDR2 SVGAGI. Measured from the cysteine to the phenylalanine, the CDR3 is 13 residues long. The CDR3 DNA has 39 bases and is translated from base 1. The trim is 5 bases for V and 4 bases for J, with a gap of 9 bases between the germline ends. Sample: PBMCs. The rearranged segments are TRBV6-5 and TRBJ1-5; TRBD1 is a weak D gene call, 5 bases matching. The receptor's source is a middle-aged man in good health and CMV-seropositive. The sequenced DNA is TGTGCCAGCAGTCGACAGCAAAATCAGCCCCAGCATTTT. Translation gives CASSRQQNQPQHF.